The entry that follows covers one T cell receptor (beta chain) sequence. Its matching antigen is unknown. The PCR used 60 Vbeta and 13 Jbeta primers. Sequencing was performed with immunoSEQ multiplex PCR; in TCRdb, only in-frame clones are kept and a portion is missing. The sample holds under 250,000 clones, approximately 82% seen once. This record belongs to a study of cytomegalovirus exposure and HLA in healthy donors. Study-level points and caveats: According to a later analysis, donors in an Asian-associated ancestry cluster reportedly had fewer N-insertions than the roughly 670-donor mean.

The CDR3 covers 13 residues. Germline values: CDR1 GTSNPN, CDR2 SVGIG (reference sequence). The sequencing input was PBMCs. This TCR was sampled from a woman between 50 and 59 years old in good health and CMV-seropositive. The rearrangement uses TRBV30 and TRBJ2-5; 9 bases agree with TRBD2. TRBJ2-7 explains the end of the DNA better; the J call may be wrong. The CDR3 DNA follows: TGTGCCTGCGTGGGGACTAGCCCCAACGAGCAGTACTTC. This sequence encodes CACVGTSPNEQYF.